The clone carrying this TCR beta chain was detected only a few times. What it recognizes is unknown. The record originates from a study of beta chain features in type 1 diabetes. Study observations and caveats: Moderate yet significant TCRB CDR3 shortening was seen in Type 1 diabetes patients in all four CD4+ subsets. Naive, central memory and regulatory TCRB repertoires appeared more similar among patients than healthy donors.

Expressed TCRB transcripts were sequenced after all isolated RNA was converted to cDNA. The data were produced by immunoSEQ multiplex PCR, yet TCRdb's version contains in-frame clones alone and is incomplete. The data hold around 45,000 clones, with about 48% observed a single time. The V end lost 1 base, the J end lost 7 bases, and 3 bases lay between the germline ends. Germline V gene sequence: CDR1 SGHTA, CDR2 FQGNSA. This CDR3 has 11 residues. The source is a man aged 25-45 years with type 1 diabetes. J is TRBJ2-3 and V is TRBV7-2; D is uncertain. The specimen sequenced was stem cell memory CD4+ T cells from blood. The CDR3 is CASSLVNTQYF. For the CDR3, the DNA is TGTGCCAGCAGCTTAGTAAATACGCAGTATTTT.